This T cell receptor (beta chain) emerged from a study of shared clonotypes between healthy human individuals. Study in general: The donor pool was made up of two women and three men aged 18 to 49. Study results and limitations: A few donors had roughly 5% of their naive CD4 clonotypes in common.

Turning to this clone: Its antigen is as yet unknown.

Each sorted subset replicate got 200 ng genomic DNA, 25,000 to 30,000 genomes. Original data processing: Because ImmunoSEQ provided only junction sequences with no quality scores, the filtering differed. Only in-frame clones appear in the TCRdb table, and some are missing; sequencing was by immunoSEQ multiplex PCR. V and J calls and clone size follow that table, whereas D and trimming were derived from the DNA. Among some 2,500,000 clones listed, around 93% were seen once. This CDR3 contains 19 residues. The chain employs TRBV21-1 and TRBJ2-2; the listed D gene, TRBD2, was not tested against the DNA. TRBV21-1 is shown as a pseudogene. This clonotype was obtained from a man aged 18 to 29 in good health. Some clones in this sample may be carry-over from other donors' samples. Sequenced: naive CD4+ T cells from PBMCs. The subset: CD45RA+ positively selected. This CDR3 is CASSNSLAGPERNTGELFF. The CDR3 region has the DNA TGTGCCAGCAGCAATTCGCTAGCGGGCCCCGAAAGGAACACCGGGGAGCTGTTTTTT.